The 9 T cell receptor beta chains below come from one sample, sequenced in a study of a mutant IDH1 vaccine in newly diagnosed glioma. What these receptors recognize is not known. As to time point: week 23, last vaccination. Doses comprised 300 ug of mutant IDH1 20-mer peptide each, plus topical imiquimod. Sequencing was performed with immunoSEQ multiplex PCR; in TCRdb, only in-frame clones are kept and a portion is missing. The sample consists of fewer than 35,000 clones, around nine tenths of them appearing once. This specimen consisted of PBMCs, obtained from a glioma patient whose treatment included an IDH1 peptide vaccine. The receptors derive from a man in his forties with glioma.

The chain uses TRBV6-4 and TRBJ1-3, with a weak D call TRBD1 (6 bases). Germline CDR1 reads MRHNA; CDR2 reads SNTAGT. The CDR3 extends over 15 amino acids. Trimming stripped 4 bases from V and 8 bases from J, with 18 bases between. This CDR3 reads CASSVMQGLGDTIYF. In DNA form, the CDR3 reads TGTGCCAGCAGTGTAATGCAGGGGTTAGGGGACACCATATATTTT.

The chain uses TRBV6-5 and TRBJ1-1; D possibly corresponds to TRBD1 (5 bases). Trimming took off 2 bases at V and 4 bases at J, with 17 bases between the two ends. The CDR3 length is 16 residues. Germline CDR1 MNHEY, CDR2 SVGAGI. CDR3 residues: CASSYTRGEGGTEAFF. CDR3 nucleotide sequence: TGTGCCAGCAGTTACACGAGGGGCGAGGGTGGCACTGAAGCTTTCTTT.

The chain is built from TRBV7-2 and TRBJ1-1; 11 nucleotides align to TRBD1. This CDR3 contains 12 residues. The V gene end was trimmed by 6 bases and the J gene end by 12 bases; junction bases not matched to a gene: 6. Germline V CDR1 and CDR2: SGHTA, FQGNSA. CDR3 bases: TGTGCCAGCAGGAGGACAGGGGGCGAGACTTTCTTT. Residues: CASRRTGGETFF.

The sample holds one count of this clone. The chain is built from TRBV7-2 and TRBJ1-4; no clear D gene. Between the trimmed V and J ends, which lost 3 bases and 2 bases, there was a span of 1 base. The CDR3 runs to 12 residues. Germline lookup yields CDR1 SGHTA and CDR2 FQGNSA. The CDR3 region has the DNA TGTGCCAGCAGCTTTACTAATGAAAAACTGTTTTTT. Its protein is CASSFTNEKLFF.

The chain uses TRBV7-2 and TRBJ1-5; 9 bases map to TRBD1. The CDR3 contains 15 residues. In germline, CDR1 is SGHTA, CDR2 FQGNSA. J lost 2 bases, V lost 3 bases, and 2 bases had no gene match. The CDR3 here is CASSLGDRGNQPQHF. Written as DNA, the CDR3 is TGTGCCAGCAGCTTGGGGGACAGGGGCAATCAGCCCCAGCATTTT.

The gene calls are TRBV7-6 and TRBJ2-5; 11 nucleotides agree with TRBD2. From germline, CDR1 is SGHVS and CDR2 FNYEAQ. The CDR3 loop spans 15 amino acids. V shed 5 bases and J 10 bases; nucleotides not matched to a gene: 12. The CDR3 DNA is TGTGCCAGCAGCGAACTCCTTAGCGGGAGGGCCAACCAGTACTTC. This encodes CASSELLSGRANQYF.

The rearrangement uses TRBV15 and TRBJ2-5; 12 bases match TRBD2. V gave up 2 bases and J gave up 4 bases; unmatched junction bases: 11. CDR1 is LNHNV and CDR2 is YYDKDF in the germline V gene (reference sequence). The CDR3 loop spans 18 amino acids. The CDR3 here is CATSRILAGGPEVETQYF. In DNA, the CDR3 is TGTGCCACCAGCAGAATCCTAGCGGGAGGGCCGGAGGTAGAGACCCAGTACTTC. The full variable domain, completed using reference TRBV15 and TRBJ2-5, is DAMVIQNPRYQVTQFGKPVTLSCSQTLNHNVMYWYQQKSSQAPKLLFHYYDKDFNNEADTPDNFQSRRPNTSFCFLDIRSPGLGDTAMYLCATSRILAGGPEVETQYFGPGTRLLVL.

V is TRBV5-1 and J is TRBJ2-1; TRBD1 agrees at 9 bases. Germline V gives CDR1 SGHRS, CDR2 YFSETQ. Unmatched junction bases numbered 0, after V lost 3 bases and J lost 8 bases. The CDR3 is 12 amino acids. DNA of the CDR3: TGCGCCAGCAGCTACAGGGGGCATGAGCAGTTCTTC. As protein: CASSYRGHEQFF.

This clone was seen only a few times. This rearrangement joins TRBV7-2 to TRBJ2-6, with D uncertain. The germline V gene encodes CDR1 SGHTA and CDR2 FQGNSA. The CDR3 is made up of 14 amino acids. The V end lost 1 base, the J end lost 2 bases, and 3 bases lay between the germline ends. CDR3 amino acids: CASSLGTGANVLTF. DNA of the CDR3: TGTGCCAGCAGCTTAGGGACTGGGGCCAACGTCCTGACTTTC.